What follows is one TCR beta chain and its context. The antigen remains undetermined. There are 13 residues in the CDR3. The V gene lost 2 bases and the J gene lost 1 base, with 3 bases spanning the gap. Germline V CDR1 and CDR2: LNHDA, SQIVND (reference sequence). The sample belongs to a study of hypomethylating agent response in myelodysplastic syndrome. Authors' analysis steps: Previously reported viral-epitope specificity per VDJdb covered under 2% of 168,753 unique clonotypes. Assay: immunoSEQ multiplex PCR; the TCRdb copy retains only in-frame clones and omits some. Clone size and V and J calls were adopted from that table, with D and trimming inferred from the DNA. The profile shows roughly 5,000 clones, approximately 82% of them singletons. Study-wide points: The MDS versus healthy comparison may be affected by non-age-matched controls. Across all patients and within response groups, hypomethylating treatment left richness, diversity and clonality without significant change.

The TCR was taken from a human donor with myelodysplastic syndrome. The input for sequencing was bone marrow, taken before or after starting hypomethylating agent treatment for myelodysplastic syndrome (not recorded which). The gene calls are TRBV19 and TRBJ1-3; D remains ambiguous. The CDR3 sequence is CASSIRSGNTIYF. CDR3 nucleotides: TGTGCCAGTAGTATAAGGTCTGGAAACACCATATATTTT.